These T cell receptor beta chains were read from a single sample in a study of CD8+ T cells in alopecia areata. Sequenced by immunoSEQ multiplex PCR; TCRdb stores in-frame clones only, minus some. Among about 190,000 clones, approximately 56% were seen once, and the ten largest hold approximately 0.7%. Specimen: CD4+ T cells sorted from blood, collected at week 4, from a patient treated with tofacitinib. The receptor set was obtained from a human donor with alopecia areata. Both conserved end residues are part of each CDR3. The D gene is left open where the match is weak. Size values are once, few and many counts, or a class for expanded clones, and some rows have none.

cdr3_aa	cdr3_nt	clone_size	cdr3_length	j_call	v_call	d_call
CASKREGYTDTQYF	TGTGCCAGCAAGCGGGAGGGATACACAGATACGCAGTATTTT	few	14	TRBJ2-3	TRBV7-6	TRBD2
CANLGFYSEQFF	TGTGCCAATCTAGGGTTCTACAGTGAGCAGTTCTTC	once	12	TRBJ2-1	TRBV6-5	.
CAWSPRSGELFF	TGTGCCTGGAGTCCCAGATCTGGGGAGCTGTTTTTT	.	12	TRBJ2-2	TRBV30	.
CASSLRSQGPLSGANVLTF	TGTGCCAGCAGTTTGCGTTCACAGGGGCCTTTATCTGGGGCCAACGTCCTGACTTTC	.	19	TRBJ2-6	TRBV27	TRBD1
CASSPINAATEAFF	TGTGCCAGCAGCCCAATAAATGCCGCCACTGAAGCTTTCTTT	.	14	TRBJ1-1	TRBV7-2	.
CSGTGGTNTEAFF	TGCAGCGGTACAGGGGGTACGAACACTGAAGCTTTCTTT	.	13	TRBJ1-1	TRBV29-1	TRBD1
CASSLSGRGDTQYF	TGTGCCAGCAGCCTATCCGGGCGGGGAGATACGCAGTATTTT	.	14	TRBJ2-3	TRBV11-2	.
CASSAKAGAKNIQYF	TGTGCCAGCAGCGCAAAAGCGGGAGCGAAAAACATTCAGTACTTC	once	15	TRBJ2-4	TRBV5-4	TRBD2
CASSPLTFAKRDSREQFF	TGTGCCAGCAGCCCCTTGACCTTTGCGAAGCGGGATTCTCGTGAGCAGTTCTTC	.	18	TRBJ2-1	TRBV28	TRBD2
CASSPGLFMDTQYF	TGTGCCAGCAGCCCGGGACTCTTTATGGATACGCAGTATTTT	.	14	TRBJ2-3	TRBV7-3	.
CSVGGSTDTQYF	TGCAGCGTTGGTGGGAGCACAGATACGCAGTATTTT	.	12	TRBJ2-3	TRBV29-1	.
CAWSGDSYEQYF	TGTGCCTGGAGCGGGGACTCCTACGAGCAGTACTTC	.	12	TRBJ2-7	TRBV30	.
CASSQNLAGYTF	TGTGCCAGCAGTCAAAACCTAGCAGGCTACACCTTC	.	12	TRBJ1-2	TRBV28	.
CATSRVQWAETQYF	TGTGCCACCAGCAGAGTTCAATGGGCGGAGACCCAGTACTTC	.	14	TRBJ2-5	TRBV15	.
CASSPGQGASYEQYF	TGTGCCAGCAGCCCCGGACAGGGGGCCTCCTACGAGCAGTACTTC	.	15	TRBJ2-7	TRBV6-6	TRBD1
CASSLELAGTGEQYF	TGCGCCAGCAGCTTGGAACTAGCGGGAACGGGCGAGCAGTACTTC	.	15	TRBJ2-7	TRBV5-1	TRBD2
CASSYGVGSQYEQYF	TGTGCCAGCAGTTACGGGGTCGGGAGCCAGTACGAGCAGTACTTC	.	15	TRBJ2-7	TRBV6-5	.
CACLRGLETQYF	TGTGCCTGCCTTAGGGGCCTGGAGACCCAGTACTTC	.	12	TRBJ2-5	TRBV30	.
CASRPQGARSQPQHF	TGTGCCAGCAGACCACAGGGGGCTCGAAGTCAGCCCCAGCATTTT	.	15	TRBJ1-5	TRBV28	TRBD1
CSVTLGGNEQYF	TGCAGCGTAACTTTGGGAGGAAACGAGCAGTACTTC	.	12	TRBJ2-7	TRBV29-1	.